The entry that follows covers one TCR beta chain sequence. Its antigen is not known. V lost 4 bases, J lost 3 bases, and 4 bases stayed unmatched. CDR1 and CDR2 from the germline V gene are MNHEY and SMNVEV (reference sequence). The CDR3 runs to 15 residues. Researchers ran the PCR with 60 Vbeta and 13 Jbeta primers. Assay: immunoSEQ multiplex PCR; the TCRdb copy retains only in-frame clones and omits some. Among approximately 150,000 clones listed, roughly 80% were seen once. The sample originates from a study of cytomegalovirus exposure and HLA in healthy donors. Study-level points and caveats: Earlier findings revealed that most TCR beta V segments proved productive either about 87% or about 30% of the time.

This clonotype originated in a young woman in good health and CMV-seropositive. Input material: PBMCs. J is TRBJ2-4 and V is TRBV27; 9 positions match TRBD2. CDR3 amino acids: CASSSSGVRKNIQYF. The CDR3 DNA follows: TGTGCCAGCAGTTCTAGCGGGGTGCGCAAAAACATTCAGTACTTC.